Each of the 9 T cell receptor beta chains below was sequenced from the same sample in a study of beta chain features in type 1 diabetes. The sequenced template was cDNA made from the entire isolated RNA. The repertoire was sequenced with immunoSEQ multiplex PCR; TCRdb's copy has only in-frame clones and lacks some. This table has around 160,000 clones, approximately 52% appearing once. The material sequenced was Tregs from blood. These TCRs come from a man aged 18 to 29 in good health.

The chain couples TRBV5-1 to TRBJ1-2; D is unclear. This CDR3 comprises 13 residues. V gave up 0 bases and J gave up 7 bases, with 10 bases separating them. Germline CDR1 SGHRS, CDR2 YFSETQ. The CDR3: CASSLGGSGGYTF. In DNA form, the CDR3 reads TGCGCCAGCAGCTTGGGCGGGTCCGGTGGCTACACCTTC.

The chain recombines TRBV5-1 with TRBJ2-5; 8 positions match TRBD2. Germline trimming cut 5 bases from V and 4 bases from J; bases unmatched to any gene: 7. Germline V CDR1 and CDR2: SGHRS, YFSETQ. The CDR3 spans 14 residues. CDR3 DNA sequence: TGCGCCAGCAGTCCCGGGGGGGCAAGAGAGACCCAGTACTTC. Residues: CASSPGGARETQYF. Filled out from reference TRBV5-1 and TRBJ2-5, the complete variable domain reads KAGVTQTPRYLIKTRGQQVTLSCSPISGHRSVSWYQQTPGQGLQFLFEYFSETQRNKGNFPGRFSGRQFSNSRSEMNVSTLELGDSALYLCASSPGGARETQYFGPGTRLLVL.

The chain combines TRBV6-1 with TRBJ2-7; TRBD1 aligns across 9 bases. CDR1 and CDR2 from the germline V gene are MNHNS and SASEGT. This CDR3 has 14 residues. Trimming took 6 bases from V and 2 from J; bases not matched to a gene: 5. CDR3 in DNA: TGTGCCAGCAGCGCAGGACAGGGGACCTACGAGCAGTACTTC. Translating gives CASSAGQGTYEQYF.

The chain is built from TRBV6-6 and TRBJ2-7; a weak D match, TRBD2 (5 bases). The germline V and J ends were trimmed by 4 bases and 4 bases, with 20 bases remaining between them. CDR3 size: 16 residues. CDR1 and CDR2 from the germline V gene are MNHNY and SVGAGI (reference sequence). This CDR3 reads CASSSLTGTFGYEQYF. CDR3 DNA sequence: TGTGCCAGCAGTTCACTTACGGGAACCTTTGGGTACGAGCAGTACTTC.

In this sample, this clone turned up once. The chain couples TRBV9 to TRBJ2-3; TRBD2 matches 7 bases. The germline V gene has CDR1 SGDLS and CDR2 YYNGEE. V lost 0 bases, J lost 7 bases, and 8 bases stayed unmatched. CDR3 length: 15 residues. The DNA of the CDR3 is TGTGCCAGCAGCGTAGAGGCGGGGGTCTCGTATACGCAGTATTTT. This translates into CASSVEAGVSYTQYF.

In its sample, this clone was seen a few times. The CDR3 coding sequence is TGTGCCAGCAGCTTTAGTAGGGGTATTAGGGCTAACTATGGCTACACCTTC. Its translation is CASSFSRGIRANYGYTF. The rearrangement uses TRBV7-2 and TRBJ1-2; D is possibly TRBD1 (5 bases). Germline CDR1 is SGHTA and CDR2 is FQGNSA. V lost 3 bases and J lost 0, with 17 bases in between. The CDR3 totals 17 residues.

This clone was found a few times. The J gene is TRBJ2-1, the V gene TRBV29-1; 10 bases fit TRBD1. This CDR3 has 13 amino acids. V was pared by 6 bases and J by 9 bases, with 8 bases of the junction left unmatched. Per the germline V gene, CDR1 is SQVTM and CDR2 is ANQGSEA. CDR3 in amino acids: CSVRQGALSEQFF. CDR3 DNA: TGCAGCGTAAGACAGGGGGCGCTTAGTGAGCAGTTCTTC.

DNA for the CDR3: TGTGCCATCTCCATACCGGGTGTCCCATACGAGCAGTACTTC. Residues: CAISIPGVPYEQYF. This sequence joins TRBV10-3 and TRBJ2-7, with D unresolved. V gave up 8 bases and J gave up 4 bases, with 18 bases separating them. Germline CDR1 ENHRY, CDR2 SYGVKD. This CDR3 has 14 amino acids.

This chain links TRBV30 with TRBJ1-2; D is undetermined. V was cut by 0 bases and J by 8 bases, with 13 bases left in between. Germline lookup yields CDR1 GTSNPN and CDR2 SVGIG (reference sequence). The CDR3 extends over 13 amino acids. CDR3 coding DNA: TGTGCCTGGAGTGTACAGCTCCCCCAGGGCTACACCTTC. This encodes CAWSVQLPQGYTF. Variable domain in full (rest from reference TRBV30 and TRBJ1-2): SQTIHQWPATLVQPVGSPLSLECTVEGTSNPNLYWYRQAAGRGLQLLFYSVGIGQISSEVPQNLSASRPQDRQFILSSKKLLLSDSGFYLCAWSVQLPQGYTFGSGTRLTVV.